These T cell receptor beta chains were read from a single sample in a study of blood T cell repertoires in COVID-19. The table came from immunoSEQ multiplex PCR; TCRdb's copy has only in-frame clones and leaves some out. This table holds about 180,000 clones, 80% found once. The sample taken for sequencing was peripheral blood. The receptors stem from a man between 65 and 85 years old with active or convalescent COVID-19. Both conserved end residues are part of each CDR3. Fields, in order: D gene, clone size, V gene, J gene, CDR3 protein, CDR3 DNA. D genes are given only for firm matches. A clone size is listed for some rows: how often the clone was seen (once, few, many), or a class if it is expanded.

d_gene: .; abundance: .; v_gene: TRBV7-9; j_gene: TRBJ1-5; CDR3aa: CASSTSLQGGGWQPQHF; CDR3nt: TGTGCCAGCAGCACAAGCTTACAGGGCGGAGGATGGCAGCCCCAGCATTTT
d_gene: .; abundance: .; v_gene: TRBV19; j_gene: TRBJ2-5; CDR3aa: CASSILFFRTLYNGPPRETQYF; CDR3nt: TGTGCCAGTAGTATTTTATTTTTCCGGACTTTATATAACGGTCCTCCGAGGGAGACCCAGTACTTC
d_gene: .; abundance: once; v_gene: TRBV30; j_gene: TRBJ2-1; CDR3aa: CAWTQFNEQFF; CDR3nt: TGTGCCTGGACACAGTTCAATGAGCAGTTCTTC
d_gene: TRBD2; abundance: .; v_gene: TRBV6-1; j_gene: TRBJ2-7; CDR3aa: CASSERGSGRYEQYF; CDR3nt: TGTGCCAGCAGTGAACGGGGTAGCGGGAGATACGAGCAGTACTTC
d_gene: .; abundance: .; v_gene: TRBV7-9; j_gene: TRBJ2-3; CDR3aa: CASSSPGVSTDTQYF; CDR3nt: TGTGCCAGCAGCTCACCGGGGGTTAGCACAGATACGCAGTATTTT
d_gene: .; abundance: .; v_gene: TRBV19; j_gene: TRBJ2-3; CDR3aa: CASSRTWTDTQYF; CDR3nt: TGTGCCAGTTCGAGGACTTGGACAGATACGCAGTATTTT
d_gene: TRBD1; abundance: .; v_gene: TRBV29-1; j_gene: TRBJ2-7; CDR3aa: CSVSTGVAYEQYF; CDR3nt: TGCAGCGTTTCTACAGGGGTTGCGTACGAGCAGTACTTC
d_gene: .; abundance: .; v_gene: TRBV7-8; j_gene: TRBJ1-1; CDR3aa: CASSFQGQGTEAFF; CDR3nt: TGTGCCAGCAGCTTTCAGGGGCAGGGCACTGAAGCTTTCTTT
d_gene: .; abundance: once; v_gene: TRBV7-9; j_gene: TRBJ1-6; CDR3aa: CASSLEGTDYSPLHF; CDR3nt: TGTGCCAGCAGCTTAGAAGGGACTGATTATTCACCCCTCCACTTT
d_gene: TRBD1; abundance: .; v_gene: TRBV7-2; j_gene: TRBJ2-7; CDR3aa: CASSLTTGVPYEQYF; CDR3nt: TGTGCCAGCAGCCTAACAACAGGGGTCCCCTACGAGCAGTACTTC
d_gene: .; abundance: .; v_gene: TRBV7-2; j_gene: TRBJ2-3; CDR3aa: CASGWGVNTQYF; CDR3nt: TGTGCCAGCGGGTGGGGCGTGAATACGCAGTATTTT